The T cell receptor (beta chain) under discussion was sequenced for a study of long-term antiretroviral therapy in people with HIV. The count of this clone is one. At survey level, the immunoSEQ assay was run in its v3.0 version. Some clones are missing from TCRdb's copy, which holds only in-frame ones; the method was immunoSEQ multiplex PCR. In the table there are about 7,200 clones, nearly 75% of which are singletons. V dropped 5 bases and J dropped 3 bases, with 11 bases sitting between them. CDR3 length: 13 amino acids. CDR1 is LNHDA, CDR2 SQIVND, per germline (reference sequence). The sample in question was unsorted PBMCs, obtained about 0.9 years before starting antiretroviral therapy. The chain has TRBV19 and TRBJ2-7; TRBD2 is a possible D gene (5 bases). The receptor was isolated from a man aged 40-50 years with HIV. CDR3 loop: CASSFGLGYEQYF. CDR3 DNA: TGTGCCAGTAGTTTTGGACTGGGCTACGAGCAGTACTTC.